One T cell receptor (beta chain) is described in this entry. Its antigen is currently unknown. Germline CDR1 and CDR2: MGHRA and YSYEKL. The CDR3 has 14 residues. V lost 8 bases and J 0 bases, leaving 10 bases between the germline ends. The sample is drawn from a study of shared clonotypes between healthy human individuals. Notes on the study in general: Naive subsets generally exceeded memory subsets in estimated richness.

The sorted-subset replicate PCRs were given 150 to 200 ng DNA, which is tens of thousands of T cell genomes. Sequencing was performed with immunoSEQ multiplex PCR; in TCRdb, only in-frame clones are kept and a portion is missing. The sample holds about 820,000 clones; over 90% are singletons and the top ten take 20% to 30%. In the naive CD8 group, cells lacked CD45RO and were positively selected for CCR7, so terminally differentiated effector memory CD45RA+ cells were left out. V and J are TRBV4-1 and TRBJ1-4; D remains ambiguous. The TCR comes from a young man in good health. Sequenced material: naive CD8+ T cells sorted from blood. The CDR3 spells CASGQTATNEKLFF. CDR3 sequence (DNA): TGCGCCAGCGGGCAGACTGCAACTAATGAAAAACTGTTTTTT.